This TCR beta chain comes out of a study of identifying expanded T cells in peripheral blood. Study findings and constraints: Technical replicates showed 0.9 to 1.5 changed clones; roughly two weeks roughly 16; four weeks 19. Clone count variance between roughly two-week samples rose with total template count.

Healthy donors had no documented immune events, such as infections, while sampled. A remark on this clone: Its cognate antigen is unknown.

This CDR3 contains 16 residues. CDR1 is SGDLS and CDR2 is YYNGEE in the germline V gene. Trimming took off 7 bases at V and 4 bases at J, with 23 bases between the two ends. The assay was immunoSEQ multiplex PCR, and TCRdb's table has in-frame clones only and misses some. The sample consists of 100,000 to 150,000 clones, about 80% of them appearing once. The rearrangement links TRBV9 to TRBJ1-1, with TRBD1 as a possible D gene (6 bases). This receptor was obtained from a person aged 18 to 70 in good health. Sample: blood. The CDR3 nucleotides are TGTGCCAGCGGGGAGGGGGGAGCCAAGTCGGGCACTGAAGCTTTCTTT. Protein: CASGEGGAKSGTEAFF.